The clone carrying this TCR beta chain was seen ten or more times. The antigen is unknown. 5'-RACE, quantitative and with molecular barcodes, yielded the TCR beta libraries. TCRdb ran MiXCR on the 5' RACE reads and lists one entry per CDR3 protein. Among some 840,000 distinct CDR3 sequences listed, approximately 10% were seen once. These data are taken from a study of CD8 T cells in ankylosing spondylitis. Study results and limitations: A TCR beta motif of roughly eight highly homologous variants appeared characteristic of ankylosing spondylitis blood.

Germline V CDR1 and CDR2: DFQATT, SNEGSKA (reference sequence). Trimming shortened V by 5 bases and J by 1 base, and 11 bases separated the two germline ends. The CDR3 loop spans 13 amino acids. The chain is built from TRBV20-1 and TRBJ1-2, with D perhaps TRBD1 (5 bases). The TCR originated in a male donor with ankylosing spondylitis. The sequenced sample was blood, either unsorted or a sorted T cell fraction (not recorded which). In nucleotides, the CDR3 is TGCAGTGCTCTCTCGACAGTTAACTATGGCTACACCTTC. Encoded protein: CSALSTVNYGYTF.